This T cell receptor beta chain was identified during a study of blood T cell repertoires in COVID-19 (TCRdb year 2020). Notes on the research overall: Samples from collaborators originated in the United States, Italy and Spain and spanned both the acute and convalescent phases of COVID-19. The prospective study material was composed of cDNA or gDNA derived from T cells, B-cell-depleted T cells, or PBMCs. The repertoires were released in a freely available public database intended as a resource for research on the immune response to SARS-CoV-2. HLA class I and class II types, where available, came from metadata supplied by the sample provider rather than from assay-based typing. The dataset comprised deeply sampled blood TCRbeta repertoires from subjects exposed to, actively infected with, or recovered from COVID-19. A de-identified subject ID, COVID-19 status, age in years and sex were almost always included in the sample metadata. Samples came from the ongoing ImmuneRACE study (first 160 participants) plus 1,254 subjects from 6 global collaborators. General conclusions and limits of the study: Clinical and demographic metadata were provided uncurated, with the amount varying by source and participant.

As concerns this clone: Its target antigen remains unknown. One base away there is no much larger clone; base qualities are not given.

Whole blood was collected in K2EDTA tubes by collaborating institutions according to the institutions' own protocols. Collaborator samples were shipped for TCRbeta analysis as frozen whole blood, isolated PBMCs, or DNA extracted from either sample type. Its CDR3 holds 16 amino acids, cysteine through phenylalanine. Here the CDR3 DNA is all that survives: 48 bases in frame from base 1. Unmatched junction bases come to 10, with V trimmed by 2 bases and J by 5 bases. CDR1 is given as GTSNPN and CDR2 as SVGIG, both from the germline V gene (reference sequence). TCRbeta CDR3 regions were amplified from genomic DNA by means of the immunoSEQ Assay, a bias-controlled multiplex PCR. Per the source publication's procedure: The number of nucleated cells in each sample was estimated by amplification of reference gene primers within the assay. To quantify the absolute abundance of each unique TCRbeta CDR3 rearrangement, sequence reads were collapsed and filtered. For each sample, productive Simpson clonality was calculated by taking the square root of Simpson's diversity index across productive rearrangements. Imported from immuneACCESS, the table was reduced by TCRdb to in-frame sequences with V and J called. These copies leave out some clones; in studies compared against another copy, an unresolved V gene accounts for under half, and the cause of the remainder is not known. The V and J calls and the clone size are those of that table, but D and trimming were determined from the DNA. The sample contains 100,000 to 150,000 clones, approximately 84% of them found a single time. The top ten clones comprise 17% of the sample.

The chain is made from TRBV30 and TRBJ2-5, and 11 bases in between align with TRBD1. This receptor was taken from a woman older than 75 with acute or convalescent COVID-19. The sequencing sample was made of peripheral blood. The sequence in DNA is TGTGCCTGGAGTTTAGGGACAGGGGGTTGGGCGGAGACCCAGTACTTC. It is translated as CAWSLGTGGWAETQYF. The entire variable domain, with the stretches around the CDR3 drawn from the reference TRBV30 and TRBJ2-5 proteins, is SQTIHQWPATLVQPVGSPLSLECTVEGTSNPNLYWYRQAAGRGLQLLFYSVGIGQISSEVPQNLSASRPQDRQFILSSKKLLLSDSGFYLCAWSLGTGGWAETQYFGPGTRLLVL.